Shown below are 21 T cell receptor beta chains from a single sample sequenced in a study of regulatory T cells in long-lasting Graves disease. Library construction for TCR beta used iRepertoire HTBI primers and Arm-PCR of CDR3 regions. MiXCR, run by TCRdb on the multiplex PCR reads, gives a single entry per CDR3 protein. The sample has hundreds of thousands of distinct CDR3 sequences; 15% to 20% are singletons. Time point described: newly diagnosed GD, antithyroid drugs for less than 3 months. Researchers made the TCR library from RNA that was extracted from PBMCs. These data also featured in a second study, about T cells in Graves' hyperthyroidism and ophthalmopathy.

Here the sequenced sample was peripheral blood mononuclear cells (PBMCs), taken at new diagnosis, from a patient treated with antithyroid drugs. These receptors all come from a woman in her twenties or thirties with Graves disease.

This clonotype was observed a handful of times. J is TRBJ2-3 and V is TRBV10-1; 12 bases are shared with TRBD2. The CDR3 has 17 residues. V was clipped by 4 bases and J by 6 bases; unmatched bases: 11. Germline assignment: CDR1 WNHNN and CDR2 SYGVQD (reference sequence). The CDR3 DNA reads as TGCGCCAGCAGTGGAACCAGTCTAGCGGGAGGGCCTGATACGCAGTATTTT. Translated: CASSGTSLAGGPDTQYF.

This clonotype was seen many times. The chain is built from TRBV27 and TRBJ1-5; TRBD1 is a possible D gene (5 bases). CDR3 size: 14 residues. Per germline, CDR1 MNHEY and CDR2 SMNVEV (reference sequence). Deletions cut 5 bases from V and 4 bases from J, with 12 bases between. This chain's CDR3 is CASSGAGANQPQHF. The CDR3 nucleotides read TGTGCCAGCAGTGGCGCCGGGGCGAATCAGCCCCAGCATTTT.

The chain recombines TRBV24-1 with TRBJ2-3; TRBD1 matches 9 bases. The length of the CDR3 is 16 residues. CDR1 is KGHDR, CDR2 SFDVKD, per germline. Germline trimming cut 4 bases from V and 2 bases from J; bases unmatched to any gene: 6. The CDR3 reads CATSERDRANTDTQYF. The CDR3 DNA sequence: TGTGCCACCAGTGAGCGGGACAGGGCTAACACAGATACGCAGTATTTT.

This clonotype was observed at least ten times. The chain couples TRBV2 to TRBJ2-3, with D perhaps TRBD2 (6 bases). The CDR3 has 15 residues. Trimming left V 6 bases short and J 2 bases short, with 15 bases between. The germline CDR1 and CDR2 sequences are SNHLY and FYNNEI. For the CDR3, the DNA is TGTGCCAGCAGCTTCTACGGGAGTCCCACAGATACGCAGTATTTT. Translated: CASSFYGSPTDTQYF. The whole variable domain, filled in from reference TRBV2 and TRBJ2-3, reads EPEVTQTPSHQVTQMGQEVILRCVPISNHLYFYWYRQILGQKVEFLVSFYNNEISEKSEIFDDQFSVERPDGSNFTLKIRSTKLEDSAMYFCASSFYGSPTDTQYFGPGTRLTVL.

This clonotype was seen a handful of times. V usage is TRBV19 and J usage is TRBJ1-2; the D gene is possibly TRBD1 (5 bases). The CDR3 contains 16 residues. The V end was cut by 3 bases, the J end by 0 bases, with 14 bases between. CDR1 LNHDA and CDR2 SQIVND come from the germline V gene (reference sequence). This CDR3 is CASSIGGGPSNYGYTF. In DNA, the CDR3 is TGTGCCAGTAGTATCGGGGGAGGTCCCTCTAACTATGGCTACACCTTC.

This clonotype was found a few times. The J gene is TRBJ2-7, the V gene TRBV28, with TRBD2 matching 7 bases. The CDR3 runs 13 residues. Germline-derived CDR1 and CDR2 are MDHEN and SYDVKM. After removal of 6 bases from V and 3 bases from J, the junction contained 5 bases not matched to a gene. CDR3 DNA: TGTGCCAGCAGGTTTGCGGGAGTCTACGAGCAGTACTTC. Protein product: CASRFAGVYEQYF.

This clonotype came up many times. J is TRBJ1-1 and V is TRBV28; no clear D. The germline V gene encodes CDR1 MDHEN and CDR2 SYDVKM. This CDR3 contains 14 residues. The ends were cut back, 6 bases at V and 2 bases at J, with 13 bases in the middle. Here the CDR3 DNA reads TGTGCCAGCAGGAGTCCCACGGAAAACACTGAAGCTTTCTTT. Translated: CASRSPTENTEAFF.

The table lists this clonotype with many counts. The genes are TRBV28 and TRBJ2-2, with D maybe TRBD2 (5 bases). Deletions cut 7 bases from V and 2 bases from J, with 8 bases between. The CDR3 covers 13 residues. Looked up from germline, CDR1 is MDHEN and CDR2 is SYDVKM. Here the CDR3 reads CASKAENTGELFF. The CDR3 nucleotides are TGTGCCAGCAAAGCGGAAAACACCGGGGAGCTGTTTTTT. Combining the CDR3 with reference TRBV28 and TRBJ2-2 gives the whole variable domain DVKVTQSSRYLVKRTGEKVFLECVQDMDHENMFWYRQDPGLGLRLIYFSYDVKMKEKGDIPEGYSVSREKKERFSLILESASTNQTSMYLCASKAENTGELFFGEGSRLTVL.

This clonotype was detected ten times or more. The chain joins TRBV20-1 to TRBJ1-5; D unresolved. The V end lost 5 bases, the J end lost 7 bases, and 15 bases lay between the germline ends. The CDR3 is made up of 13 amino acids. Germline values: CDR1 DFQATT, CDR2 SNEGSKA (reference sequence). DNA for the CDR3: TGCAGTGCTTTGGACTTCCCGGGGCAGCCCCAGCATTTT. Its protein product is CSALDFPGQPQHF.

This clonotype was picked up a small number of times. This chain uses TRBV3-1 with TRBJ2-3; no definite D call. There are 16 residues in the CDR3. Germline V gene data show CDR1 as LGHDT and CDR2 as YNNKEL (reference sequence). V dropped 0 bases and J dropped 1 base, with 11 bases sitting between them. The CDR3 region has the DNA TGTGCCAGCAGCCAAGAACGTAGGTACCGCACAGATACGCAGTATTTT. The encoded protein is CASSQERRYRTDTQYF.

The table lists this clonotype with many counts. V gene TRBV28 combines with J gene TRBJ2-3, with D perhaps matching TRBD1 or TRBD2 (6 bases each). V was clipped by 3 bases and J by 3 bases, with 13 bases between them. In germline, CDR1 is MDHEN, CDR2 SYDVKM. The length of the CDR3 is 15 residues. This CDR3 is CASSFSGAGTDTQYF. The CDR3 coding sequence is TGTGCCAGCAGTTTTTCGGGGGCAGGGACAGATACGCAGTATTTT.

This clonotype has only a few counts. The chain joins TRBV7-2 to TRBJ2-7; possibly TRBD1 for D (5 bases). The CDR3 contains 14 residues. The ends were cut back, 1 base at V and 5 bases at J, with 12 bases in the middle. Germline assignment: CDR1 SGHTA and CDR2 FQGNSA. The CDR3 reads CASSLEGLSHEQYF. The CDR3 DNA is TGTGCCAGCAGCTTAGAGGGGCTTAGTCACGAGCAGTACTTC.

This clonotype appeared a few times. The J gene is TRBJ2-7, the V gene TRBV6-1; no clear D. The CDR3 totals 12 residues. V was pared by 6 bases and J by 6 bases, with 12 bases between. Germline V lookup: CDR1 MNHNS, CDR2 SASEGT. CDR3 in amino acids: CASRLQVSEQYF. The CDR3 DNA is TGTGCCAGCAGACTGCAGGTTTCCGAGCAGTACTTC.

As regards this clonotype: The junction departs from the called germline gene at one end, perhaps through a read error. J is TRBJ1-6 and V is TRBV5-1; the match to TRBD1 covers 9 bases. CDR3 size: 15 residues. Germline lookup yields CDR1 SGHRS and CDR2 YFSETQ. The CDR3 sequence: CASSLAGTGSSPLHF. The CDR3 coding sequence is TGTGCCAGCAGCTTAGCCGGGACAGGGAGTTCACCCCTCCACTTT.

This clonotype has at least ten counts. The chain uses TRBV20-1 and TRBJ1-1; 7 bases map to TRBD1. J was trimmed by 8 bases and V by 4 bases; bases with no gene match: 7. Germline lookup yields CDR1 DFQATT and CDR2 SNEGSKA (reference sequence). This CDR3 has 12 amino acids. The DNA of the CDR3 is TGCAGTGCTAAAAGGACAGGCTCCGAAGCTTTCTTT. Its translation: CSAKRTGSEAFF.

Regarding this clonotype: This could be a read error, since a much larger clone is one nucleotide away. The chain joins TRBV27 to TRBJ2-7; D is perhaps TRBD2 (7 bases). In germline, CDR1 is MNHEY, CDR2 SMNVEV (reference sequence). This CDR3 spans 13 amino acids. CDR3 DNA: TGTGCCAGCAGTTTATGGGGGGGGCGCGAGCGGTACTTC. Protein sequence: CASSLWGGRERYF.

In the case of this clonotype: One base away lies a much larger clone, so this may be a sequencing read error. It is likely a read error, because the conserved phenylalanine at the end of the CDR3 is missing. V is TRBV6-2 or TRBV6-3 and J is TRBJ1-2, with TRBD1 matching 9 bases. V dropped 6 bases and J dropped 4; count of bases not matched to a gene: 6. Germline loops: CDR1 MNHEY, CDR2 SVGEGT. The CDR3 sequence is 14 residues long. The CDR3 region is CASRKQGAFYGYTI. CDR3 nucleotides: TGTGCCAGCAGGAAACAGGGGGCTTTCTATGGCTACACCATC.

The chain has TRBV20-1 and TRBJ2-2; D gene ambiguous. Germline V CDR1 and CDR2: DFQATT, SNEGSKA (reference sequence). V was cut by 3 bases and J by 0 bases, with 8 bases left in between. The CDR3 is 14 amino acids. CDR3 loop: CSARVRTNTGELFF. For the CDR3, the DNA is TGCAGTGCTAGGGTGAGGACGAACACCGGGGAGCTGTTTTTT.

This clonotype was recorded a few times. This chain connects TRBV6-1 to TRBJ2-1, with D uncertain. This CDR3 contains 16 residues. V lost 7 bases and J lost 4, with 20 bases in between. Germline V gives CDR1 MNHNS, CDR2 SASEGT. CDR3 nucleotides: TGTGCCAGCACTCGAACCAAAAGTACAAATTACAATGAGCAGTTCTTC. The encoded protein is CASTRTKSTNYNEQFF.

The rearrangement links TRBV30 to TRBJ2-7, with 9 nucleotides matching TRBD1. Looked up from germline, CDR1 is GTSNPN and CDR2 is SVGIG (reference sequence). With 2 bases clipped from V and 8 bases from J, the junction kept 16 bases outside the gene matches. The CDR3 spans 16 residues. The CDR3 coding sequence is TGTGCCTGGAGTCCGACTGGGACAGGGCAGGACGGGAAGCAGTACTTC. Its translation is CAWSPTGTGQDGKQYF.

This clonotype has a count of ten or more. This sequence joins TRBV7-9 and TRBJ2-3; 10 nucleotides agree with TRBD2. The CDR3 extends over 18 amino acids. J was trimmed by 1 base and V by 3 bases; bases with no gene match: 10. Germline CDR1 is SEHNR and CDR2 is FQNEAQ (reference sequence). DNA for the CDR3: TGTGCCAGCAGCTTGATACTAGCGGGACCTCCGGGCACAGATACGCAGTATTTT. The encoded protein is CASSLILAGPPGTDTQYF. Together with reference TRBV7-9 and TRBJ2-3, the CDR3 gives the full variable domain: DTGVSQNPRHKITKRGQNVTFRCDPISEHNRLYWYRQTLGQGPEFLTYFQNEAQLEKSRLLSDRFSAERPKGSFSTLEIQRTEQGDSAMYLCASSLILAGPPGTDTQYFGPGTRLTVL.